The clone carrying this TCR beta chain was seen only a few times. The CDR3 loop spans 15 amino acids. The V end was cut by 4 bases, the J end by 1 base, with 14 bases between. The V gene's germline CDR1 is SGHRS and CDR2 YFSETQ. The data belong to a study of T-cell memory formation after mild COVID-19. TCRdb independently ran MiXCR on the 5' RACE reads; one entry per CDR3 protein. In the table there are fewer than 350,000 distinct CDR3 sequences, about 16% of which are singletons. Sequenced material: PBMCs or a T cell subset sorted from them (not recorded which). The clonotype comes from a man between 18 and 29 years old who had mild COVID-19 (a few samples of this study predate the infection). Cell type and time point are not known. The chain uses TRBV5-1 and TRBJ1-1; D is uncertain. The CDR3 here is CASSHGFARNTEAFF. Written as DNA, the CDR3 is TGCGCCAGCAGCCATGGATTCGCACGGAACACTGAAGCTTTCTTT.